Following are 16 T cell receptor beta chains from one sample sequenced in a study of PD-1 blockade in classical Hodgkin lymphoma. Time point of the sample: cycle 4 day 1 (C4D1), after more than 5 weeks of nivolumab. In every patient, relapse followed autologous stem cell transplantation, while exposure to brentuximab vedotin differed. TCRdb keeps only in-frame clones here, not all; method: immunoSEQ multiplex PCR. The sample includes 25,000 to 30,000 clones, about four fifths of them seen just once. The sample was peripheral blood mononuclear cells (PBMCs), taken before the fourth cycle of nivolumab. Receptors originate from a human donor with classical Hodgkin lymphoma.

This clone has a single count. The DNA is left out, because the CDR3 cannot be placed on it with certainty; the CDR3 is given as TCRdb lists it. The V gene is TRBV21-1, the J gene TRBJ2-7; the D call in the table, TRBD1, was not verified against the DNA. TRBV21-1 is an annotated pseudogene. The CDR3 length equals 15 residues, ends included. CDR3 protein: CASSKVGQGAYEQYF.

J is TRBJ1-1 and V is TRBV11-2, with a tentative D call TRBD1 (6 bases). Germline CDR1 reads SGHAT; CDR2 reads FQNNGV. Trimming took off 3 bases at V and 6 bases at J, with 11 bases between the two ends. There are 13 residues in the CDR3. CDR3 protein: CASSLSQGSEAFF. CDR3 sequence (DNA): TGTGCCAGCAGCTTGTCCCAGGGGTCTGAAGCTTTCTTT.

The table lists this clone with a count of one. The chain employs TRBV6-6 and TRBJ2-3; either TRBD1 or TRBD2 may supply D (5 bases each). Germline values: CDR1 MNHNY, CDR2 SVGAGI (reference sequence). V shed 4 bases and J shed 5 bases, with 13 bases lying between them. The CDR3 totals 14 residues. CDR3 bases: TGTGCCAGCAGTTTAGGGACGAACGGAGATACGCAGTATTTT. This encodes CASSLGTNGDTQYF.

This rearrangement joins TRBV7-2 to TRBJ2-7; the match to TRBD2 covers 9 bases. In germline, CDR1 is SGHTA, CDR2 FQGNSA. The trim removed 6 bases at V and 2 bases at J, leaving 8 bases unmatched. The CDR3 runs to 15 residues. As DNA, the CDR3 is TGTGCCAGCAGGCACCGACTAGCGGTAACCTACGAGCAGTACTTC. This sequence encodes CASRHRLAVTYEQYF.

V usage is TRBV19 and J usage is TRBJ2-2; D is perhaps TRBD1 or TRBD2 (5 bases each). The CDR3 spans 16 residues. The V gene lost 4 bases and the J gene lost 0 bases, with 12 bases spanning the gap. Germline CDR1 LNHDA, CDR2 SQIVND (reference sequence). CDR3 sequence: CASSRTGTSNTGELFF. The CDR3 DNA is TGTGCCAGTAGTAGGACCGGGACCTCGAACACCGGGGAGCTGTTTTTT.

This chain uses TRBV7-2 with TRBJ1-5, with D possibly being TRBD1 (5 bases). V was clipped by 6 bases and J by 6 bases, with 15 bases between them. Germline CDR1 reads SGHTA; CDR2 reads FQGNSA. The CDR3 has 14 amino acids. The CDR3 sequence: CASRLTGEGQPQHF. The DNA of the CDR3 is TGTGCCAGCAGACTAACGGGGGAGGGTCAGCCCCAGCATTTT.

The chain combines TRBV6-1 with TRBJ1-4; D perhaps matches TRBD1 (6 bases). Trimming took off 4 bases at V and 3 bases at J, with 18 bases between the two ends. Germline CDR1 reads MNHNS; CDR2 reads SASEGT. The CDR3 extends over 17 amino acids. In DNA, the CDR3 is TGTGCCAGCAGTGCGTCCTTCCTTGGACAGTCTAATGAAAAACTGTTTTTT. Its protein is CASSASFLGQSNEKLFF.

The rearrangement joins TRBV6-6 to TRBJ1-1; 8 nucleotides agree with TRBD1. Germline V lookup: CDR1 MNHNY, CDR2 SVGAGI (reference sequence). V was clipped by 5 bases and J by 7 bases; unmatched bases: 6. The CDR3 runs 13 residues. In DNA form, the CDR3 reads TGTGCCAGCAGTCGACGGACAGGGATTGAAGCTTTCTTT. This codes for CASSRRTGIEAFF.

This clone appeared a single time. Being one base from a much bigger clone, this may be a read error. The chain recombines TRBV2 with TRBJ2-5, with 9 bases that match TRBD2. The J call is in doubt because the DNA end fits TRBJ2-7 better. CDR1 and CDR2 (germline): SNHLY, FYNNEI. This CDR3 is built from 13 residues. CDR3: CASRTSGTYEQYF. The CDR3 region has the DNA TGTGCCAGCAGGACTAGCGGAACCTACGAGCAGTACTTC.

The chain is built from TRBV21-1 and TRBJ1-1. TRBV21-1 is designated a pseudogene. This CDR3 spans 12 amino acids. Here the CDR3 DNA reads TGTGCCAGCAGCAAAATGGCGACTGAAGCTTTCTTT. It encodes CASSKMATEAFF.

The J gene is TRBJ2-2, the V gene TRBV21-1. TRBV21-1 is deemed a pseudogene. The CDR3 totals 10 residues. CDR3: CASLAGELFF. The CDR3 DNA reads as TGTGCCAGCTTGGCCGGGGAGCTGTTTTTT.

The chain couples TRBV15 to TRBJ1-5, with D unclear. The CDR3 runs to 17 residues. CDR1 and CDR2 (germline): LNHNV, YYDKDF (reference sequence). The V end was cut by 4 bases, the J end by 0 bases, with 16 bases between. The CDR3 here is CATSTGRFPDSNQPQHF. Here the CDR3 DNA reads TGTGCCACCAGCACAGGAAGGTTTCCGGATAGCAATCAGCCCCAGCATTTT.

The chain carries TRBV5-1 and TRBJ2-3, with D unresolved. The CDR3 has 12 residues. Germline V gene sequence: CDR1 SGHRS, CDR2 YFSETQ. The germline V and J ends were trimmed by 1 base and 5 bases, with 5 bases remaining between them. The DNA of the CDR3 is TGCGCCAGCAGCTTGCCCGGAGATACGCAGTATTTT. Its translation: CASSLPGDTQYF.

This clone was found a few times. V is TRBV28 and J is TRBJ1-5; 8 nucleotides match TRBD1. Germline V gives CDR1 MDHEN, CDR2 SYDVKM. The V gene end was trimmed by 9 bases and the J gene end by 0 bases; junction bases not matched to a gene: 4. This CDR3 is built from 14 residues. The CDR3 DNA reads as TGTGCCAGTCGACAGGGGATTAGCAATCAGCCCCAGCATTTT. Residues: CASRQGISNQPQHF.

This clone came up once. The chain is built from TRBV6-5 and TRBJ2-7; TRBD2 agrees at 9 bases. The J segment lost 7 bases and the V segment lost 0 bases, leaving 7 bases of the junction unmatched. CDR3 size: 15 residues. The V gene's germline CDR1 is MNHEY and CDR2 SVGAGI. CDR3: CASSYSSGLATEQYF. DNA of the CDR3: TGTGCCAGCAGTTACTCGAGTGGACTAGCGACGGAGCAGTACTTC.

The chain employs TRBV6-6 and TRBJ1-1; 8 bases are shared with TRBD1. The CDR3 loop spans 14 amino acids. Losses at the gene ends were 3 bases for V and 4 bases for J; bases not matched to a gene: 4. Germline V lookup: CDR1 MNHNY, CDR2 SVGAGI (reference sequence). CDR3 bases: TGTGCCAGCAGTTATGAGACAGGGGCCACTGAAGCTTTCTTT. As protein: CASSYETGATEAFF.